This T cell receptor beta chain emerged from a study of CD4+ T cells in melanoma. The method was immunoSEQ multiplex PCR; TCRdb's version includes in-frame clones alone and lacks a portion of them. The sample includes about 21,000 clones, around 80% of them seen just once. This CDR3 contains 16 residues. J lost 1 base, V lost 8 bases, and 6 bases had no gene match. Germline V gene lookup returns CDR1 MRHNA and CDR2 SNTAGT. This clone was seen a handful of times. The receptor comes from a human donor with melanoma. This chain uses TRBV6-4 with TRBJ2-3; 13 nucleotides align to TRBD2. DNA of the CDR3: TGTGCCAGCTCAAGACTAGCGGGGGGAGGCACAGATACGCAGTATTTT. Protein: CASSRLAGGGTDTQYF.